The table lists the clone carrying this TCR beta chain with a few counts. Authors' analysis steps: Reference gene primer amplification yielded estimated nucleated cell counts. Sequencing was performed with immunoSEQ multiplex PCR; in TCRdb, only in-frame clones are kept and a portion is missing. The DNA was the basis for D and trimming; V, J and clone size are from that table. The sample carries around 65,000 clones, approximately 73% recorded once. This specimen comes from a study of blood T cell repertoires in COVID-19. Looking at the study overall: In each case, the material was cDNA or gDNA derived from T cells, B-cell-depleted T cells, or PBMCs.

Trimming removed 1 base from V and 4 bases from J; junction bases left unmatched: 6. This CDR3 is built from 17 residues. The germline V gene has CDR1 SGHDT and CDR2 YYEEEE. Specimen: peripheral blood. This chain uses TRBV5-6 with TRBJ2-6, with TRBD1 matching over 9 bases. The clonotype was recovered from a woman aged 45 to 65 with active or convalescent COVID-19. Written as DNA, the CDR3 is TGTGCCAGCAGCTTGAGGACAGGGGTTTCGGGGGCCAACGTCCTGACTTTC. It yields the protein CASSLRTGVSGANVLTF.